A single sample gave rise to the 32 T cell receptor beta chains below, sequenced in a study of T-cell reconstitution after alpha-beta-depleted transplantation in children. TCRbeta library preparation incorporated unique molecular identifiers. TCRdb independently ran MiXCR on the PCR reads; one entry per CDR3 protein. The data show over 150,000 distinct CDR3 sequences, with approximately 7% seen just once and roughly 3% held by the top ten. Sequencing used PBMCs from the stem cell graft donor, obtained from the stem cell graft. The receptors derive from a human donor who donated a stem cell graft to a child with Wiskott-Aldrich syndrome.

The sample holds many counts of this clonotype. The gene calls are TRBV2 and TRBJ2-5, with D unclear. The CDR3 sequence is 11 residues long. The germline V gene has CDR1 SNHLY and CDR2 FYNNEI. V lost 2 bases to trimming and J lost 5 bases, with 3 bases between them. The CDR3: CASSESETQYF. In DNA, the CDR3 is TGTGCCAGCAGTGAAAGTGAGACCCAGTACTTC.

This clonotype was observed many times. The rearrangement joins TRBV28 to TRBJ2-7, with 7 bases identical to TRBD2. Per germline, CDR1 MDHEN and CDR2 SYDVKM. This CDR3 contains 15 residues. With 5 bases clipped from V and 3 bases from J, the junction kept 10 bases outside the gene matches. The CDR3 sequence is CASSPPTGLSYEQYF. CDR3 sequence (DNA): TGTGCCAGCAGTCCCCCAACGGGACTAAGCTACGAGCAGTACTTC.

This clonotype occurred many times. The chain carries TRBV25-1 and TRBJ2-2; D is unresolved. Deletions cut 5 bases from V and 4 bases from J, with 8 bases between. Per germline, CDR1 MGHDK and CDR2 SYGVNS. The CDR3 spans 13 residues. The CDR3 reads CASSITITGELFF. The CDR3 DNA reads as TGTGCCAGCAGTATAACAATCACCGGGGAGCTGTTTTTT.

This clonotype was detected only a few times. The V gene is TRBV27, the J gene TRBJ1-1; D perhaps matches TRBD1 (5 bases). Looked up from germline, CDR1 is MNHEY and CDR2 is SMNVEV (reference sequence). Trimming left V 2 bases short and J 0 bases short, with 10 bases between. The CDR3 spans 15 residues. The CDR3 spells CASSLRGVLNTEAFF. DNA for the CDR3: TGTGCCAGCAGTTTAAGGGGTGTCTTGAACACTGAAGCTTTCTTT.

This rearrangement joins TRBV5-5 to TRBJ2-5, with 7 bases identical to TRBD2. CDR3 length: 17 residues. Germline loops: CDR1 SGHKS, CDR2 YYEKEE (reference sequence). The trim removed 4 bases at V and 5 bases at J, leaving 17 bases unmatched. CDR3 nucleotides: TGTGCCAGCAGCCCTGGACTCGTCCAGCGGGGTTGGGAGACCCAGTACTTC. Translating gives CASSPGLVQRGWETQYF.

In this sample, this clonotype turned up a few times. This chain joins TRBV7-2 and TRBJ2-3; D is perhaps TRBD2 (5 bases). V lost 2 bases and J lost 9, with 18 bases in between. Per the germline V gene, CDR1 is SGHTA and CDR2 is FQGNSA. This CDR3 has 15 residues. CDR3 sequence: CASSLPGSPRGTQYF. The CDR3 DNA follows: TGTGCCAGCAGCTTACCGGGGAGTCCCCGTGGGACGCAGTATTTT.

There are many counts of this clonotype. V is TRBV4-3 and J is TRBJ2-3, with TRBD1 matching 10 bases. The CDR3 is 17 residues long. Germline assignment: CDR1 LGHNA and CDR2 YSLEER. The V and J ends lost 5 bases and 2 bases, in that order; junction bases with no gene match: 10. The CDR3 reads CASSDYPGTGATDTQYF. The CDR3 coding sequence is TGCGCCAGCAGCGATTACCCCGGGACAGGGGCCACAGATACGCAGTATTTT.

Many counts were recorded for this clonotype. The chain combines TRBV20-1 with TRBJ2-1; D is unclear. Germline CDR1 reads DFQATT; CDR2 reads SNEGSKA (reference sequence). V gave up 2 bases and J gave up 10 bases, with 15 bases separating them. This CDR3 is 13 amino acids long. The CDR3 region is CSARMASYYEQFF. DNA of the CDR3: TGCAGTGCTAGAATGGCTAGTTATTACGAGCAGTTCTTC.

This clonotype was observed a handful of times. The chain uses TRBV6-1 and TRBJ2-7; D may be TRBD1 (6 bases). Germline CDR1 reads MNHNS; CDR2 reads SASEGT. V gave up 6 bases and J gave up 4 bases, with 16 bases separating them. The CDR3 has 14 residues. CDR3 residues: CASSPRQVAYEQYF. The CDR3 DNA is TGTGCCAGCAGCCCGAGACAGGTGGCGTACGAGCAGTACTTC.

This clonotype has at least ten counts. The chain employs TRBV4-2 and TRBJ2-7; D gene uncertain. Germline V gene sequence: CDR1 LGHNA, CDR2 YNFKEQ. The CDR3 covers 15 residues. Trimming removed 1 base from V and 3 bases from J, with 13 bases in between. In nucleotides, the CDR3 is TGTGCCAGCAGCCAAGGGGATAGAGACAACTACGAGCAGTACTTC. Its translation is CASSQGDRDNYEQYF.

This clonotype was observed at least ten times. CDR3 DNA sequence: TGTGCCAGTACGTCGACAGGGGCCGAGCAGTACTTC. Protein sequence: CASTSTGAEQYF. This chain joins TRBV6-5 and TRBJ2-7; TRBD1 matches 8 bases. CDR3 length: 12 amino acids. Trimming took 9 bases from V and 6 from J; bases not matched to a gene: 7. The germline CDR1 and CDR2 sequences are MNHEY and SVGAGI.

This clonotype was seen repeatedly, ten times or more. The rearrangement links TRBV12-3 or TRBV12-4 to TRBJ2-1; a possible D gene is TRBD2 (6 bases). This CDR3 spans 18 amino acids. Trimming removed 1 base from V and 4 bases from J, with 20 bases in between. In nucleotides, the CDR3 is TGTGCCAGCAGTTTAGAGGGCGGGAACATTTTTTTGTACAATGAGCAGTTCTTC. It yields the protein CASSLEGGNIFLYNEQFF.

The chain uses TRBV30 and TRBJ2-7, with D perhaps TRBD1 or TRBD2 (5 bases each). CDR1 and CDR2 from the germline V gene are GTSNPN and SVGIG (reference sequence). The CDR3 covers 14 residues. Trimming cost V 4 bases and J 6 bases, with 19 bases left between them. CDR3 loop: CAWTSGTLISEQYF. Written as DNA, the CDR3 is TGTGCCTGGACTTCCGGGACGCTGATCTCCGAGCAGTACTTC.

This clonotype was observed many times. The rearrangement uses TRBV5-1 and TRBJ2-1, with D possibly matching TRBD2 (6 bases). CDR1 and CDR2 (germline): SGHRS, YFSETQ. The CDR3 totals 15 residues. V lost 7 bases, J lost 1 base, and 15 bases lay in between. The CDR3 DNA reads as TGCGCCAGCTCTACCGGGACTTATTCCTACAATGAGCAGTTCTTC. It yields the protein CASSTGTYSYNEQFF.

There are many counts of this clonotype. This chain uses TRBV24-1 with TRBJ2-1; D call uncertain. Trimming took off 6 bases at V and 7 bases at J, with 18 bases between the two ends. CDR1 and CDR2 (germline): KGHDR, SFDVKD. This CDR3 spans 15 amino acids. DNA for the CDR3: TGTGCCACCAGTACCCCTCGGCAGCGAGATAATGAGCAGTTCTTC. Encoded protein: CATSTPRQRDNEQFF.

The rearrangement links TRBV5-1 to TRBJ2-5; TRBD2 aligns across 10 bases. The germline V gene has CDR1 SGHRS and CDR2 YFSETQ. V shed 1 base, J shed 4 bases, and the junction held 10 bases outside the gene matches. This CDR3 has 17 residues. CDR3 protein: CASSLSLAGAGIETQYF. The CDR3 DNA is TGCGCCAGCAGCTTGTCCCTAGCGGGGGCCGGTATAGAGACCCAGTACTTC.

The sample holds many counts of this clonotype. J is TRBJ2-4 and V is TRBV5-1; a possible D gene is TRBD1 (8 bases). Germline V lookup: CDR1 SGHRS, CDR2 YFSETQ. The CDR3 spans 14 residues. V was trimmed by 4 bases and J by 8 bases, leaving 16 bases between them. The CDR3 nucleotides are TGCGCCAGCAGCATACGACAGGGGAGGGACATTCAGTACTTC. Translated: CASSIRQGRDIQYF.

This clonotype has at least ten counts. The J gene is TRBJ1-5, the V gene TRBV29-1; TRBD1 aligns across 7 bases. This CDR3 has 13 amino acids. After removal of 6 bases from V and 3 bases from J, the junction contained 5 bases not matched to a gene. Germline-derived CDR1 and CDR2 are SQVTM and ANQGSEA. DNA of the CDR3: TGCAGCGTCGAAACAGGGGCCAATCAGCCCCAGCATTTT. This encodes CSVETGANQPQHF.

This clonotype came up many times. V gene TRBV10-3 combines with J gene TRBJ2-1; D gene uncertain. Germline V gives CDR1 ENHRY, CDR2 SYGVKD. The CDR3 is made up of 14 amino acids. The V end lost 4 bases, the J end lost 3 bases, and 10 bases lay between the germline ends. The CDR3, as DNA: TGTGCCATCAGTGGTAGCCGGAGCTACAATGAGCAGTTCTTC. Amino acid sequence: CAISGSRSYNEQFF.

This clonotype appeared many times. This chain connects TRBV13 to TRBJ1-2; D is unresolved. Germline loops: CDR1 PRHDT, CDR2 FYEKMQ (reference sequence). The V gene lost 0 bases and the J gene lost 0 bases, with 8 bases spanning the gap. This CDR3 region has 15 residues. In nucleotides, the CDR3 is TGTGCCAGCAGCTTAGGGAGCCTTACTAACTATGGCTACACCTTC. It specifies CASSLGSLTNYGYTF. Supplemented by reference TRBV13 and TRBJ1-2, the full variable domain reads AAGVIQSPRHLIKEKRETATLKCYPIPRHDTVYWYQQGPGQDPQFLISFYEKMQSDKGSIPDRFSAQQFSDYHSELNMSSLELGDSALYFCASSLGSLTNYGYTFGSGTRLTVV.

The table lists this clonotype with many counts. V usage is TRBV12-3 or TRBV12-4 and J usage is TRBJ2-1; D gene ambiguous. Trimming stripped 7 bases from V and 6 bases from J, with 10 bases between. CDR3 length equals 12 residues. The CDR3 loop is CASTPGVNEQFF. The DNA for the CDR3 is TGTGCCAGCACCCCTGGCGTCAATGAGCAGTTCTTC.

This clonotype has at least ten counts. CDR3 loop: CSALEGPGELFF. The CDR3 DNA is TGCAGTGCCTTGGAGGGCCCCGGGGAGCTGTTTTTT. This chain links TRBV20-1 with TRBJ2-2; the D gene is possibly TRBD2 (6 bases). The CDR3 consists of 12 residues. Germline V lookup: CDR1 DFQATT, CDR2 SNEGSKA (reference sequence). V gave up 6 bases and J gave up 6 bases, with 11 bases separating them.

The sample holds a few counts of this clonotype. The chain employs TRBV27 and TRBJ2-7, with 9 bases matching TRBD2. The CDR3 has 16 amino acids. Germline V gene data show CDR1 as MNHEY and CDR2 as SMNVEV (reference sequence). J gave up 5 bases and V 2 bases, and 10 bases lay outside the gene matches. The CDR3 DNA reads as TGTGCCAGCAGTTTAATGCTTGGGCTAGCGGGGAACGAGCAGTACTTC. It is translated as CASSLMLGLAGNEQYF.

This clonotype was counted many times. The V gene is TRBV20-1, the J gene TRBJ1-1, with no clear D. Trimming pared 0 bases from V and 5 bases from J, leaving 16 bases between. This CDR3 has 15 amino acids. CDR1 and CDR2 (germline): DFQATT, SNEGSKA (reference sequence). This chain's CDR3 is CSARDRQSGSTEAFF. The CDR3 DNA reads TGCAGTGCTAGAGATCGGCAGTCCGGTAGTACTGAAGCTTTCTTT.

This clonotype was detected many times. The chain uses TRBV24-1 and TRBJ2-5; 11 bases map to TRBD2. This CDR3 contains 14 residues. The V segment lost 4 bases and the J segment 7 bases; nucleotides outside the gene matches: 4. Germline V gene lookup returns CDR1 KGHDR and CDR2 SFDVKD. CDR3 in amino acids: CATSDPGTSGTQYF. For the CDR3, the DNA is TGTGCCACCAGTGACCCCGGGACTAGCGGGACCCAGTACTTC.

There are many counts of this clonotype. The CDR3 sequence: CASSQAGGGGNTEAFF. CDR3 sequence (DNA): TGTGCCAGCAGCCAAGCAGGGGGCGGTGGGAACACTGAAGCTTTCTTT. The rearrangement uses TRBV3-1 and TRBJ1-1; 8 bases are shared with TRBD1. The CDR3 contains 16 residues. After removal of 1 base from V and 1 base from J, the junction contained 5 bases not matched to a gene. Germline CDR1 LGHDT, CDR2 YNNKEL (reference sequence).

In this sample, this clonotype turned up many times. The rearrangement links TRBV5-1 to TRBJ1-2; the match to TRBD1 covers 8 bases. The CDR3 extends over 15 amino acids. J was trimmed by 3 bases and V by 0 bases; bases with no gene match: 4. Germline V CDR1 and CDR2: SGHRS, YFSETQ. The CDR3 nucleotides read TGCGCCAGCAGCTTGGCAGGGGGCCGGGACTATGGCTACACCTTC. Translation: CASSLAGGRDYGYTF.

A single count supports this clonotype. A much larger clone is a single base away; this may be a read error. The chain's CDR3 is CAIIEPRLADEQFF. The CDR3 DNA is TGTGCCATCATTGAGCCTCGACTAGCCGATGAGCAGTTCTTC. The chain recombines TRBV10-3 with TRBJ2-1, with 7 positions matching TRBD2. The CDR3 covers 14 residues. Germline CDR1 is ENHRY and CDR2 is SYGVKD.

CDR3 protein: CASSMGQGGMNTEAFF. The CDR3, as DNA: TGCGCCAGCAGCATGGGACAGGGAGGAATGAACACTGAAGCTTTCTTT. The chain couples TRBV5-1 to TRBJ1-1; 9 bases are shared with TRBD1. The trim removed 4 bases at V and 0 bases at J, leaving 7 bases unmatched. The germline gives CDR1 SGHRS, CDR2 YFSETQ. This CDR3 comprises 16 residues.

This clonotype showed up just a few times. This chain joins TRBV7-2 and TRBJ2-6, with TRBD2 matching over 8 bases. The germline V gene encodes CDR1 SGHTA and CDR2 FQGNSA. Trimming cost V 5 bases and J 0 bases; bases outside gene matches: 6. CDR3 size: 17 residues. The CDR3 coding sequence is TGTGCCAGCAGCCGCGGGACTAGACTCTCTGGGGCCAACGTCCTGACTTTC. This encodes CASSRGTRLSGANVLTF.

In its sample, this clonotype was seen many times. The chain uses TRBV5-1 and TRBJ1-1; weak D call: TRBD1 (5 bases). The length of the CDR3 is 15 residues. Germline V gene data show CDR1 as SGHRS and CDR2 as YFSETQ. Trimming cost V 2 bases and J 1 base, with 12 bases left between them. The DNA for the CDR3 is TGCGCCAGCAGCTTAGAGGGGAGATCGAACACTGAAGCTTTCTTT. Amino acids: CASSLEGRSNTEAFF.

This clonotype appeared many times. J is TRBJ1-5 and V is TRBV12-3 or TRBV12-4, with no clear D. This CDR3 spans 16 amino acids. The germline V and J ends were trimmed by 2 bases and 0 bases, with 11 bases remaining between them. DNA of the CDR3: TGTGCCAGCAGTTTATTTTCCCTCGGTAGCAATCAGCCCCAGCATTTT. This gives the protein CASSLFSLGSNQPQHF.